This record concerns one TCR beta chain sequence. Its antigen remains unidentified. No base quality values were provided; no much bigger clone lies one nucleotide off. This beta chain is a stray sequence in a library constructed for alpha chains; its clone size is not meaningful. The time point label, as the study defines it: sample taken at primary tumor resection. The donors were more than 60 patients from the lung TRACERx cohort who had early-stage, untreated non-small cell lung cancer. TCR sequencing used whole RNA extracted from tumor and nontumor lung tissue, or from cryopreserved PBMC samples, without cell sorting. Only patients for whom sufficient RNA was available from at least two tumor regions were selected for TCR sequencing. Before being selected, tumor and adjacent nontumor lung specimens were reviewed by a lung pathologist. Reading from cysteine to phenylalanine, the CDR3 counts 17 amino acids. CDR3 DNA is the only sequence kept; it has 51 bases, read in frame from the first base. Here V drops 2 bases and J drops 2 bases, and the junction holds 5 bases not matched to any gene. The germline V gene provides CDR1 MGHRA and CDR2 YSYEKL.

The library was made by 5' RACE. Sequencing instrument: NextSeq 500. To allow correction of PCR and sequencing errors, the TCR library protocol tagged every TCR cDNA molecule with a unique molecular identifier. The authors processed their data as follows. Decombinator tools were used for TCR identification, UMI-based error correction and CDR3 extraction. TCRs above a frequency of 2 per 1,000, corresponding to the top 1% of the tumor frequency distribution, were defined as expanded. Each repertoire was subsampled 100 times to 5,000 TCRs, after which Renyi diversity was computed with the R vegan package. CDR3 similarity networks were constructed using string-kernel similarity of amino acid triplets, with links drawn between CDR3s whose pairwise similarity was above 0.82. TCRdb's own reprocessing of the public reads used fastp at Q25 and MiXCR and kept productive beta chains. Here each entry gathers all rows of one CDR3 protein and keeps the most common genes and DNA. TCRdb's processing, not the authors' own work, is the source of the V and J calls. This sample gives roughly 500 distinct CDR3 sequences in total; about 17% of them show up just once. Jointly, the top ten make up about 20% of the sample.

This record comes from a study of spatial heterogeneity in lung cancer (dated by TCRdb to between 2018 and 2021). For the wider study: Beta-chain transcripts were consistently detected in greater numbers than alpha-chain transcripts, which likely reflected higher beta-chain transcript abundance. In the raw uncorrected reads, each unique combination of TCR and UMI appeared more than ten times on average. In non-small cell lung cancer, the study made a quantitative comparison of TCR alpha and beta repertoires among multiple tumor regions, matched nontumor lung and blood. At surgery, both alpha and beta chains were TCR-sequenced in under 250 tumor regions, fewer than 85 matched nontumor lung samples and some 60 PBMC samples. TCR repertoire features were related to nonsynonymous mutation counts determined by whole-exome sequencing of tumor tissue. Broader findings and caveats from the paper: Confirming at a functional level the hypothesis that regional TCRs recognize regional mutations was considered to require additional single-cell paired TCR alpha and beta sequencing.

Source: normal lung tissue next to the tumor, taken at surgery. The sequence joins TRBV4-1 to TRBJ2-5; TRBD2 matches 13 bases in the middle. The source is a male donor with early-stage non-small cell lung cancer. The nucleotide sequence is given as TGCGCCAGCAGCCAAACCGGGACTAGCGGGGCTCAAGAGACCCAGTACTTC. It is translated as CASSQTGTSGAQETQYF.